This T cell receptor (beta chain) was sequenced for a study of CD8 T cells in Susac syndrome. Trimming removed 0 bases at V and 6 bases at J, with 10 bases between. Germline loops: CDR1 SGHNT, CDR2 YYREEE (reference sequence). CDR3 length: 15 amino acids. Random hexamers served to reverse transcribe roughly 0.45 to 1 ug RNA. In TCRdb, the immunoSEQ multiplex PCR reads were re-called with MiXCR into one record per CDR3 protein. There are over 200,000 distinct CDR3 sequences in the sample; around 93% occur only once, and 0.082% lies in the top ten. TCR beta sequences were obtained from blood CD8+ and CD4+ T cells. TEMRA cells were enriched by FACS, while CD8+ and CD4+ T cells were obtained through a negative isolation that was performed magnetically.

The rearrangement uses TRBV5-4 and TRBJ1-6; D is undetermined. Sequenced material: CD4+ T cells from PBMCs. The receptor was derived from a human donor with multiple sclerosis. CDR3 sequence reads: CASSLGSGPNSPLHF. Here the CDR3 DNA reads TGTGCCAGCAGCTTGGGATCAGGACCTAATTCACCCCTCCACTTT.